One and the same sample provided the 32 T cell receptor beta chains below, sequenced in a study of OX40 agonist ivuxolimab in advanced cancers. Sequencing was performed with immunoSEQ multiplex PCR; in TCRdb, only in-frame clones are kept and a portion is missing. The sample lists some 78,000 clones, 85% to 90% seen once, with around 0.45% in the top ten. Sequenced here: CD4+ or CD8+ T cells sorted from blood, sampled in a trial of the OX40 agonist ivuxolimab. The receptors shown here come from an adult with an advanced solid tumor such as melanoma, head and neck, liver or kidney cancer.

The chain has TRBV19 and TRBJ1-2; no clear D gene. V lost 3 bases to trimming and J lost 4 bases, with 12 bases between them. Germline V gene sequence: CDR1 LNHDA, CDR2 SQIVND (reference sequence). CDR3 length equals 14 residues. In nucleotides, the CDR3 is TGTGCCAGTAGTATTAGGACGCCGATCTATGGCTACACCTTC. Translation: CASSIRTPIYGYTF.

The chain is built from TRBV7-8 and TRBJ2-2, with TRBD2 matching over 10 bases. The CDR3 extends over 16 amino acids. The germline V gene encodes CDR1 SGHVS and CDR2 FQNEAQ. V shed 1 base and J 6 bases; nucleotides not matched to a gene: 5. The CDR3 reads CASSLEVAGGSGELFF. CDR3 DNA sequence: TGTGCCAGCAGCTTAGAAGTAGCGGGGGGTTCCGGGGAGCTGTTTTTT. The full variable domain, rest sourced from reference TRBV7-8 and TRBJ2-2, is GAGVSQSPRYKVAKRGQDVALRCDPISGHVSLFWYQQALGQGPEFLTYFQNEAQLDKSGLPSDRFFAERPEGSVSTLKIQRTQQEDSAVYLCASSLEVAGGSGELFFGEGSRLTVL.

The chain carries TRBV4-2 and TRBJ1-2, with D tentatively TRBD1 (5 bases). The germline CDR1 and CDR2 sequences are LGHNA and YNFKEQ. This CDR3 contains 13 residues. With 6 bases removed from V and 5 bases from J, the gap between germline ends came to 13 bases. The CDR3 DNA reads TGTGCCAGCAGTCAGGGACCGGCATATGGCTACACCTTC. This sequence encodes CASSQGPAYGYTF.

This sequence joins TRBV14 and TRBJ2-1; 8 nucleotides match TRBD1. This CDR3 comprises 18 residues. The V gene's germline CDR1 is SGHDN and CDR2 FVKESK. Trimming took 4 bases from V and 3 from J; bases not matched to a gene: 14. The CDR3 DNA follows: TGTGCCAGCAGCCCCCGTTCCGGGACAGGAGACATCTACAATGAGCAGTTCTTC. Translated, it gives CASSPRSGTGDIYNEQFF.

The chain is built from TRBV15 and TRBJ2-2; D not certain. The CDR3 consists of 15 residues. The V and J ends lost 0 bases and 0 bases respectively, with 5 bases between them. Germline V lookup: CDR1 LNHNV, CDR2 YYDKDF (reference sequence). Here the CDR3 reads CATSRDTANTGELFF. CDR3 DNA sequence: TGTGCCACCAGCAGAGATACGGCGAACACCGGGGAGCTGTTTTTT.

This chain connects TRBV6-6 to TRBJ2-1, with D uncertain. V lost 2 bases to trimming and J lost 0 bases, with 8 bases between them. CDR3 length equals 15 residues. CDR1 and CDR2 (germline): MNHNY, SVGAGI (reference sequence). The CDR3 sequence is CASSYAQSSYNEQFF. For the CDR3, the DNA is TGTGCCAGCAGTTACGCGCAAAGCTCCTACAATGAGCAGTTCTTC.

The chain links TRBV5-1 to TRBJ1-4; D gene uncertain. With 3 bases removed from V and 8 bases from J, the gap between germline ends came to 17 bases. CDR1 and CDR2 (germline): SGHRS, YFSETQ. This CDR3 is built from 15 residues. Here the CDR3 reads CASSSTTGSGEKLFF. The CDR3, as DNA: TGCGCCAGCAGCTCAACTACCGGGAGCGGAGAAAAACTGTTTTTT.

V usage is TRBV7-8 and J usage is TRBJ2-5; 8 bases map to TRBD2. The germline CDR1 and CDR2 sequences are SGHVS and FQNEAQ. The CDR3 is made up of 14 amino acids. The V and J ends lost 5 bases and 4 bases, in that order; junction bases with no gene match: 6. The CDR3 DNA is TGTGCCAGCAGCCGGGGGGGGGCCGGAGAGACCCAGTACTTC. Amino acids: CASSRGGAGETQYF.

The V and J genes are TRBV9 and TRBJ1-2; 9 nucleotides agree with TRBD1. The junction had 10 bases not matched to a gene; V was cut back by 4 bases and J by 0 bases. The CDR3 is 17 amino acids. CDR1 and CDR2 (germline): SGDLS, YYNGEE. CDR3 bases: TGTGCCAGCAGCCCCCGGACAGGGGTTTCGGCTAACTATGGCTACACCTTC. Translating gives CASSPRTGVSANYGYTF.

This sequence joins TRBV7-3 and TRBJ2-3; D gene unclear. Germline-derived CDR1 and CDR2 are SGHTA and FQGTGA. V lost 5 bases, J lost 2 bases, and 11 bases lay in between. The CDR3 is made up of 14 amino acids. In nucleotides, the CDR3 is TGTGCCAGCAGCCCGATGGGAAACACAGATACGCAGTATTTT. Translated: CASSPMGNTDTQYF.

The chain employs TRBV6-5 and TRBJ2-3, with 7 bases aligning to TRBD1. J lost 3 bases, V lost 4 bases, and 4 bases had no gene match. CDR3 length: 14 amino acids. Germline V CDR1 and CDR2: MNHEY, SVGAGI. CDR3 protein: CASSSNRGTDTQYF. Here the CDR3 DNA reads TGTGCCAGCAGTTCGAACAGGGGAACAGATACGCAGTATTTT.

Written as DNA, the CDR3 is TGTGCCAGCAGCCTCCGGGACTCAAGCTCCTACAATGAGCAGTTCTTC. Its protein is CASSLRDSSSYNEQFF. This chain connects TRBV7-3 to TRBJ2-1, with D possibly TRBD2 on 6 matching bases. CDR1 and CDR2 from the germline V gene are SGHTA and FQGTGA. The CDR3 length is 16 residues. Deletions cut 5 bases from V and 0 bases from J, with 14 bases between.

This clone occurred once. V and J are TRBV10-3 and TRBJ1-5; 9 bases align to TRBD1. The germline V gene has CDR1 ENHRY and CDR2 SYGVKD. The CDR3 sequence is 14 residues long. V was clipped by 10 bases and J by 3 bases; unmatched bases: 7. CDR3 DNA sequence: TGTGCCAGCTCCGGGACAGGGCACAATCAGCCCCAGCATTTT. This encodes CASSGTGHNQPQHF.

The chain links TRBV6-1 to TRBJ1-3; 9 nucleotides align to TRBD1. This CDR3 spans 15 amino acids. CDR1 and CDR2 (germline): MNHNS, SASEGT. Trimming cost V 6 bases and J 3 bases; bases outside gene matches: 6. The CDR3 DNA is TGTGCCAGCAGCAAACAGGGGGCTATTGGAAACACCATATATTTT. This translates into CASSKQGAIGNTIYF.

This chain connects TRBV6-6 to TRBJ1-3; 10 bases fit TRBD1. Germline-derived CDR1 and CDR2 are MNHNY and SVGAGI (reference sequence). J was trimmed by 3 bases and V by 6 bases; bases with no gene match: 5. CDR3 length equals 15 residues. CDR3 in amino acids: CASRGQGLSGNTIYF. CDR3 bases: TGTGCCAGCAGGGGACAGGGGCTAAGTGGAAACACCATATATTTT.

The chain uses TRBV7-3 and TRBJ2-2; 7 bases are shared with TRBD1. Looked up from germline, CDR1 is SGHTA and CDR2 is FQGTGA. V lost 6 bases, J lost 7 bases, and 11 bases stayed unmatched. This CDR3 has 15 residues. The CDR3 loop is CASREMRGGDGELFF. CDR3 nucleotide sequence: TGTGCCAGCAGGGAAATGCGAGGGGGCGACGGGGAGCTGTTTTTT.

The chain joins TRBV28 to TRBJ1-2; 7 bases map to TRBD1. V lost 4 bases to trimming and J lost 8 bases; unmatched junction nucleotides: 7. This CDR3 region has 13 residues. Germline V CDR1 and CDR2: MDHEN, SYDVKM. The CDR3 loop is CASSSTGLGGYTF. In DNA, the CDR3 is TGTGCCAGCAGTTCGACAGGGCTAGGCGGCTACACCTTC.

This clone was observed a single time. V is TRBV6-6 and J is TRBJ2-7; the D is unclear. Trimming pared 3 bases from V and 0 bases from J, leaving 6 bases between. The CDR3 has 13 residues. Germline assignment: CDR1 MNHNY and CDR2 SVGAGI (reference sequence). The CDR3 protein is CASSYGFSYEQYF. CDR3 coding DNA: TGTGCCAGCAGTTATGGGTTCTCCTACGAGCAGTACTTC.

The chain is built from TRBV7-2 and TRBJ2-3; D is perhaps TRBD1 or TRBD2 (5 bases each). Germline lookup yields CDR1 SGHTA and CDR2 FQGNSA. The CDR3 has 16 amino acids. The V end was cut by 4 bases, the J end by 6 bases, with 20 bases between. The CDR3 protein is CASSSHRGGGSDTQYF. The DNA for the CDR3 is TGTGCCAGCAGCTCCCACCGGGGTGGGGGTAGCGATACGCAGTATTTT.

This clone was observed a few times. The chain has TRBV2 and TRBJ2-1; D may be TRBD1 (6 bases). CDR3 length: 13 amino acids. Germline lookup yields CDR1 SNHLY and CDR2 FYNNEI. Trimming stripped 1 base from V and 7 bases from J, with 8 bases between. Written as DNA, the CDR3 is TGTGCCAGCAGTGAAGACAGGGAAAATGAGCAGTTCTTC. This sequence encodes CASSEDRENEQFF.

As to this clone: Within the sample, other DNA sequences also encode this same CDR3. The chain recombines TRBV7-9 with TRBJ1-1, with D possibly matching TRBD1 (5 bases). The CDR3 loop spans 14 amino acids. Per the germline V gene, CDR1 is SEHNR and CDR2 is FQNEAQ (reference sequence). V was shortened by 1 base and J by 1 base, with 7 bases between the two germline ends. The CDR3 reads CASSLGQGNTEAFF. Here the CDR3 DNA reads TGTGCCAGCAGCTTAGGCCAGGGGAACACTGAAGCTTTCTTT.

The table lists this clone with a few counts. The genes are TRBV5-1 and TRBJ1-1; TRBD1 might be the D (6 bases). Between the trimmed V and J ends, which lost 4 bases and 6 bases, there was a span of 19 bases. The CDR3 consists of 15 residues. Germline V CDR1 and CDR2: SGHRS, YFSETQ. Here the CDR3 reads CASSRLEGGLPEAFF. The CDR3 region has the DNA TGCGCCAGCAGCCGACTGGAGGGGGGGCTTCCTGAAGCTTTCTTT.

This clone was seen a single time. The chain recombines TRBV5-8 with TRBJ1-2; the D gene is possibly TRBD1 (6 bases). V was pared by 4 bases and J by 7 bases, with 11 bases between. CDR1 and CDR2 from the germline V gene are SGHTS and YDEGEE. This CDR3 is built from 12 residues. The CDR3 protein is CASSLRDTGYTF. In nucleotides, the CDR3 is TGTGCCAGCAGCCTCCGGGACACTGGCTACACCTTC.

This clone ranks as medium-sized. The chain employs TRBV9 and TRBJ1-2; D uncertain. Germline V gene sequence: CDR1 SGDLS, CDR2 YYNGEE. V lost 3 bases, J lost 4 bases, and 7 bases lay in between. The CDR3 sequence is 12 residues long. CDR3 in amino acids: CASSALFYGYTF. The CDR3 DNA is TGTGCCAGCAGCGCCTTATTCTATGGCTACACCTTC.

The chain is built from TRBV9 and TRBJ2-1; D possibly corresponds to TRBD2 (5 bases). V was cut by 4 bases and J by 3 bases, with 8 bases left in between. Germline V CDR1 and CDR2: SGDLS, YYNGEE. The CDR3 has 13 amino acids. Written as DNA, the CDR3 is TGTGCCAGCAGCCCCCGGGGCTACAATGAGCAGTTCTTC. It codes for CASSPRGYNEQFF.

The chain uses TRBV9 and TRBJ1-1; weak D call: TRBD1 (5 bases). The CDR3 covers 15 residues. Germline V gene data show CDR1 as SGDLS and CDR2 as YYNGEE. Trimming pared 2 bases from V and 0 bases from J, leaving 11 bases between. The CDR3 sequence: CASSVGGSMNTEAFF. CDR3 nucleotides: TGTGCCAGCAGCGTTGGGGGTAGCATGAACACTGAAGCTTTCTTT.

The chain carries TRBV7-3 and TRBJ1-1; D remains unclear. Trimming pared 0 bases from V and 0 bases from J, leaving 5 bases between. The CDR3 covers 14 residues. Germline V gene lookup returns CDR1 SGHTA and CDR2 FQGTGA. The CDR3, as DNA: TGTGCCAGCAGCTTAACTGGGGTGAACACTGAAGCTTTCTTT. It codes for CASSLTGVNTEAFF.

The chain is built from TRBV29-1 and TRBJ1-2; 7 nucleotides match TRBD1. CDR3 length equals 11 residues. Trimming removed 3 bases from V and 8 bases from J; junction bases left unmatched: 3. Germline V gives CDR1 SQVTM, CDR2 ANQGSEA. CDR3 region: CSVDDREGYTF. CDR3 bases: TGCAGCGTTGACGACAGGGAGGGCTACACCTTC.

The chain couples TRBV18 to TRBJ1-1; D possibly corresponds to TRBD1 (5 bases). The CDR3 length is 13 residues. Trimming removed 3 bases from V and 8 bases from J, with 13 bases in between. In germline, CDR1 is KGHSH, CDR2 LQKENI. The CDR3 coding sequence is TGTGCCAGCTCACCGATCGTCGACAGAGAAGCTTTCTTT. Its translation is CASSPIVDREAFF.

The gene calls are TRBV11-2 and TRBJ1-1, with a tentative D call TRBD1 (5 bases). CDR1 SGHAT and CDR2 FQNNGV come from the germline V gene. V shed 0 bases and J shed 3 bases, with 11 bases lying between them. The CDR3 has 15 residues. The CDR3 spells CASSLDGTPYTEAFF. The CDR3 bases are TGTGCCAGCAGCTTAGACGGGACCCCCTACACTGAAGCTTTCTTT.

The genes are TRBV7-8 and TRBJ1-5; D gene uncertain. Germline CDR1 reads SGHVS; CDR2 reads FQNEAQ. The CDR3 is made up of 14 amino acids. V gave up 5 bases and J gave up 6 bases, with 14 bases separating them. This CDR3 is CASSRTTEPQPQHF. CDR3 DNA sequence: TGTGCCAGCAGCCGTACCACAGAGCCTCAGCCCCAGCATTTT.

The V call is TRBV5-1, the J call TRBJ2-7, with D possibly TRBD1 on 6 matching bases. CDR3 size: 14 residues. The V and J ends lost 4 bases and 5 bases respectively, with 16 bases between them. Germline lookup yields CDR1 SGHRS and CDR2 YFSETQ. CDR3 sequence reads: CASSQGSSLNEQYF. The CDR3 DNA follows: TGCGCCAGCAGCCAGGGGTCCTCGTTAAACGAGCAGTACTTC.